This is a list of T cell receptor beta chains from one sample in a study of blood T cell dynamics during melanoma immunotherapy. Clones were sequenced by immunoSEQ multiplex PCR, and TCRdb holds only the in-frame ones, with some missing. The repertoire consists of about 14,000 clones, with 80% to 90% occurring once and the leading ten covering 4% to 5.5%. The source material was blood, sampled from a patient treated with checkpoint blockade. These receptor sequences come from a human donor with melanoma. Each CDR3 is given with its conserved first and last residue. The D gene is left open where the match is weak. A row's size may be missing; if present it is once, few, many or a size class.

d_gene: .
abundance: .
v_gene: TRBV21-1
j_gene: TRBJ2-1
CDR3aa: CASVSEQFF
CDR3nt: TGTGCCAGCGTAAGTGAGCAGTTCTTC

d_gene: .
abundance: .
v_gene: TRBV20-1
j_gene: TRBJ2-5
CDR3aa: CSAGVQETQYF
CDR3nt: TGCAGTGCGGGGGTCCAAGAGACCCAGTACTTC

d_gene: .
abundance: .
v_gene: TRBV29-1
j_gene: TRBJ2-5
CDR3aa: CSVEDRAGFGETQYF
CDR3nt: TGCAGCGTTGAAGATCGAGCAGGGTTCGGAGAGACCCAGTACTTC

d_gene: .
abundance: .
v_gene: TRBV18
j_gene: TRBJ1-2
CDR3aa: CASSPTMGGSDHGYTF
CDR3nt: TGTGCCAGCTCACCGACCATGGGGGGGAGCGACCATGGCTACACCTTC

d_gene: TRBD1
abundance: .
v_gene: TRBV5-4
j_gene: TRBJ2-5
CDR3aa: CASSSTDREETQYF
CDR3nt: TGTGCCAGCAGCTCAACGGACAGGGAGGAGACCCAGTACTTC

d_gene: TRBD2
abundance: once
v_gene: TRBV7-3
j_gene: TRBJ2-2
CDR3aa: CASSRTGLAGDNTGELFF
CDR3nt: TGTGCCAGCAGCCGTACTGGACTAGCGGGAGACAACACCGGGGAGCTGTTTTTT

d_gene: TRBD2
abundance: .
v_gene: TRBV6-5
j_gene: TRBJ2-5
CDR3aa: CASRTSEQETQYF
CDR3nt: TGTGCCAGTAGGACTAGCGAACAAGAGACCCAGTACTTC

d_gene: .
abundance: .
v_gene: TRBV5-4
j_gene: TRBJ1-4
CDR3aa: CASSLAGEKLFF
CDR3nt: TGTGCCAGCAGCTTGGCGGGCGAAAAACTGTTTTTT

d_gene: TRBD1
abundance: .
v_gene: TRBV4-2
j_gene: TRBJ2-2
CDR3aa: CASSQVGQGAYTGELFF
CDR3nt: TGTGCCAGCAGCCAGGTGGGACAGGGGGCTTACACCGGGGAGCTGTTTTTT

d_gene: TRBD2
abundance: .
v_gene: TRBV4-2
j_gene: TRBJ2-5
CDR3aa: CASSQRLAGAETQYF
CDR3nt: TGTGCCAGCAGCCAAAGACTAGCGGGAGCGGAGACCCAGTACTTC

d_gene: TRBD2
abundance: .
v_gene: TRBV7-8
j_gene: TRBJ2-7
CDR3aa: CASSPAGLGYEQYF
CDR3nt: TGTGCCAGCAGCCCTGCGGGACTAGGGTACGAGCAGTACTTC

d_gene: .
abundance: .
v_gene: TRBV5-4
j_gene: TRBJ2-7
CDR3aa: CASRPDSRAIYEQYF
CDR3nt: TGTGCCAGCAGACCGGACTCCCGAGCAATTTACGAGCAGTACTTC

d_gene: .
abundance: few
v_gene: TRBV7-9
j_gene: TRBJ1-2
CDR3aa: CASSPWTQTGGYTF
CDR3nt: TGTGCCAGCAGCCCGTGGACGCAAACTGGTGGCTACACCTTC

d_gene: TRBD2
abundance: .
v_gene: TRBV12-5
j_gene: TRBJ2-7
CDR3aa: CASGRGVHPPYEQYF
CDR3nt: TGTGCTAGTGGCCGGGGGGTGCACCCTCCGTACGAGCAGTACTTC

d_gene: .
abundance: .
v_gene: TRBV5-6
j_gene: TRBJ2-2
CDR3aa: CASTQGQRTGELFF
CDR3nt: TGTGCCAGCACCCAAGGACAGCGCACCGGGGAGCTGTTTTTT

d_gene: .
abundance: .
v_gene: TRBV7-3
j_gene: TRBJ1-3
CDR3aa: CASSLSGQPGNTIYF
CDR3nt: TGTGCCAGCAGCTTAAGCGGCCAACCAGGAAACACCATATATTTT

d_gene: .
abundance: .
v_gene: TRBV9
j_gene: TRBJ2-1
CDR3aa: CASSGRAGEQFF
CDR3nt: TGTGCCAGCAGTGGCAGGGCGGGGGAGCAGTTCTTC

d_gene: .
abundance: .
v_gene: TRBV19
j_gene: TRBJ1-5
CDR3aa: CASSTGTVSNQPQHF
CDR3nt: TGTGCCAGTAGTACCGGGACGGTTAGCAATCAGCCCCAGCATTTT

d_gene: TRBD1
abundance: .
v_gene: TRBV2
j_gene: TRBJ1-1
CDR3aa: CASSFQQGNVNTEAFF
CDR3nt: TGTGCCAGCAGTTTCCAACAGGGGAACGTGAACACTGAAGCTTTCTTT

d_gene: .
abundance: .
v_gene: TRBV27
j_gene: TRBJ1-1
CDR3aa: CASQDRRNTEAFF
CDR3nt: TGTGCCAGCCAGGACAGAAGGAACACTGAAGCTTTCTTT

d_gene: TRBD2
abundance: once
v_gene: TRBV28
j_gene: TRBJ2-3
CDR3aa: CASSLLAGSGGKDTQYF
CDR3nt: TGTGCCAGCAGTTTACTGGCGGGGAGCGGGGGGAAAGATACGCAGTATTTT

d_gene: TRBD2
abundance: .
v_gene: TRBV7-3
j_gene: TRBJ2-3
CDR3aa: CASSLQAGGSTDTQYF
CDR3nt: TGTGCCAGCAGCTTACAAGCGGGAGGTAGCACAGATACGCAGTATTTT

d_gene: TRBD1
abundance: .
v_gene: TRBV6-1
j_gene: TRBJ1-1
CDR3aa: CASSRQGGTEAFF
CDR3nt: TGTGCCAGCAGTAGACAGGGAGGGACTGAAGCTTTCTTT

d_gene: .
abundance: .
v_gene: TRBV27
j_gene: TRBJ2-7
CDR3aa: CASSFSSLGGEQYF
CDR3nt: TGTGCCAGCAGTTTTTCATCTCTGGGCGGCGAGCAGTACTTC

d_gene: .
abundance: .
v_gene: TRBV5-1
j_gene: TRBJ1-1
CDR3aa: CASSLGSGAGTEAFF
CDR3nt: TGCGCCAGCAGCTTGGGTTCAGGGGCCGGCACTGAAGCTTTCTTT

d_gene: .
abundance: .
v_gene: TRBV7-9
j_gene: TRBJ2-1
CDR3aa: CASSLGRGPLYNEQFF
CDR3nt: TGTGCCAGCAGCTTAGGGCGGGGTCCCCTCTACAATGAGCAGTTCTTC

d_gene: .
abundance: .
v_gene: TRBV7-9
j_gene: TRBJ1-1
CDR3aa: CASSDSLNTEAFF
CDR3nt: TGTGCCAGCAGCGACAGCTTGAACACTGAAGCTTTCTTT

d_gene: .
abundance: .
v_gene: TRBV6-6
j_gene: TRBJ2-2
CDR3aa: CASSYPTGELFF
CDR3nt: TGTGCCAGCAGTTACCCAACCGGGGAGCTGTTTTTT

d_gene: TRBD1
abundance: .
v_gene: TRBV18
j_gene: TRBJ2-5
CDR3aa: CASSPPGTGRVETQYF
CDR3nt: TGTGCCAGCTCACCACCCGGGACAGGGCGTGTGGAGACCCAGTACTTC

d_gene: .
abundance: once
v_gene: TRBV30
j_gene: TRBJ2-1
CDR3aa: CAWSVRIDNEQFF
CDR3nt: TGTGCCTGGAGTGTACGAATCGACAATGAGCAGTTCTTC

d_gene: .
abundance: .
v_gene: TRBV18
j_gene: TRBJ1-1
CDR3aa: CASSPIAGTNTEAFF
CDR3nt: TGTGCCAGCTCACCAATCGCTGGCACGAACACTGAAGCTTTCTTT

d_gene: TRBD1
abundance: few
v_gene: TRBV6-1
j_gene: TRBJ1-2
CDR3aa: CASRSTGANGYTF
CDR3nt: TGTGCCAGCAGATCAACAGGGGCCAATGGCTACACCTTC

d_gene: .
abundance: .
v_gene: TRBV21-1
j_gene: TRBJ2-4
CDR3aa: CASSLGTSGSGKNIQYF
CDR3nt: TGTGCCAGCAGCCTCGGGACTAGCGGGAGTGGCAAAAACATTCAGTACTTC

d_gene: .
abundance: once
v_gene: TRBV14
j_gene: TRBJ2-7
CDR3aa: CASSRSQGYEQYF
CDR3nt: TGTGCCAGCAGCCGAAGCCAGGGTTACGAGCAGTACTTC

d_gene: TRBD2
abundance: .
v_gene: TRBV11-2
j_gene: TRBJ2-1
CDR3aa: CASSPAGGPGNEQFF
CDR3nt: TGTGCCAGCAGCCCAGCGGGAGGACCGGGCAATGAGCAGTTCTTC

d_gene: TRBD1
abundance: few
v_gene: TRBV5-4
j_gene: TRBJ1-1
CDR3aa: CASSSGTGAEAFF
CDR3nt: TGTGCCAGCAGCTCCGGGACAGGGGCCGAAGCTTTCTTT

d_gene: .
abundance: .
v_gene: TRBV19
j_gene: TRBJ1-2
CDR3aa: CASSSGPNNYGYTF
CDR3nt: TGTGCCAGTAGTTCAGGGCCCAACAACTATGGCTACACCTTC

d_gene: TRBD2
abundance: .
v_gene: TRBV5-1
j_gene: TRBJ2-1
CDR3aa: CASSQTGTSNNEQFF
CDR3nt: TGCGCCAGCAGCCAAACCGGGACTAGCAACAATGAGCAGTTCTTC

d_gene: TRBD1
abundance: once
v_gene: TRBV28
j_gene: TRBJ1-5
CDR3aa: CASSGDRGQPQHF
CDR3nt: TGTGCCAGCAGCGGGGACAGGGGTCAGCCCCAGCATTTT

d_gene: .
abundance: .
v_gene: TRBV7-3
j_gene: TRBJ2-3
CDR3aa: CASSLSSADTQYF
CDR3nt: TGTGCCAGCAGCTTAAGTAGTGCAGATACGCAGTATTTT

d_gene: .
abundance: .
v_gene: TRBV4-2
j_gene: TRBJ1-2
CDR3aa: CASSQDGYPRDYGYTF
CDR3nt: TGTGCCAGCAGCCAAGATGGGTACCCTAGGGACTATGGCTACACCTTC

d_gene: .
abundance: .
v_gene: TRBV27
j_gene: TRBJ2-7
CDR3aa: CASSFMGRREQYF
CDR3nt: TGTGCCAGCAGTTTCATGGGGCGTCGGGAGCAGTACTTC

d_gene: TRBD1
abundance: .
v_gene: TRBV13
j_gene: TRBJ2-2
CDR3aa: CASSLRRTGGSPNTGELFF
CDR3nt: TGTGCCAGCAGCCTCCGCCGGACAGGGGGGAGTCCAAACACCGGGGAGCTGTTTTTT

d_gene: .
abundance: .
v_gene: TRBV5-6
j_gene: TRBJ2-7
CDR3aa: CASSFSPSRAGSEQYF
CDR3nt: TGTGCCAGCAGCTTTTCCCCCTCGAGGGCAGGGTCCGAGCAGTACTTC

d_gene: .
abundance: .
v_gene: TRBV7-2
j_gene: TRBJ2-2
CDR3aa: CASSSGLATGELFF
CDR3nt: TGTGCCAGCAGCTCCGGACTCGCCACCGGGGAGCTGTTTTTT

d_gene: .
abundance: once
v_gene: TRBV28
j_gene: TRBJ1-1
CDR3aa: CASTPWTANTEAFF
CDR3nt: TGTGCCAGCACCCCCTGGACAGCGAACACTGAAGCTTTCTTT

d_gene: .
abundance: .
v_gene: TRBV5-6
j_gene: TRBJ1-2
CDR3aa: CASSSQGPGYTF
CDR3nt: TGTGCCAGCAGCTCACAGGGACCCGGCTACACCTTC

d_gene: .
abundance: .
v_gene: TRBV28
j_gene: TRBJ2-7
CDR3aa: CASSSVGEYEQYF
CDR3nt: TGTGCCAGCAGTAGTGTTGGGGAATACGAGCAGTACTTC

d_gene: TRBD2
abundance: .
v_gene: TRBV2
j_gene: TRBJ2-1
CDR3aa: CASNLQSGRAWDEQFF
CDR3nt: TGTGCCAGCAACTTACAGAGCGGGAGGGCCTGGGATGAGCAGTTCTTC

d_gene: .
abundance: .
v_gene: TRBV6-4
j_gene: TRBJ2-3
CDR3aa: CASSALPRGPTDTQYF
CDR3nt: TGTGCCAGCAGTGCCCTTCCGCGGGGTCCCACAGATACGCAGTATTTT

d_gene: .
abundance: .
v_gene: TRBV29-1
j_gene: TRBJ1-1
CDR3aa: CSVEGRMNTEAFF
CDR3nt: TGCAGCGTTGAAGGACGGATGAACACTGAAGCTTTCTTT

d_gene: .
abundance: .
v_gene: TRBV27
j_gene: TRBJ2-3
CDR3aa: CASSLGWRLPDTQYF
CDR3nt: TGTGCCAGCAGTTTAGGTTGGCGCCTCCCAGATACGCAGTATTTT

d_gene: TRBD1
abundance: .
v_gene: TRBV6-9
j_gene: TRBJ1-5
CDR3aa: CASSSLSGTGTGPFSWSNQPQHF
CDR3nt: TGTGCCAGCAGTTCTCTAAGCGGGACCGGGACAGGGCCCTTCTCGTGGAGCAATCAGCCCCAGCATTTT

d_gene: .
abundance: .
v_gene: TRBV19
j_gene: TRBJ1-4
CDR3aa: CASSMKHRGATNEKLFF
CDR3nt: TGTGCCAGTAGTATGAAACACCGGGGAGCAACTAATGAAAAACTGTTTTTT